This TCR beta chain is from a study of cytomegalovirus exposure and HLA in healthy donors (dated by TCRdb to 2017 to 2019). A note on the overall study: An earlier analysis of about 530 of the donors reported about 260 Gb of sequence data and 117 million unique TCR beta sequences obtained from some 170 million T cells. A later genetic analysis took genome-wide SNP genotypes for 398 of the 666 donors and used that subset as a discovery cohort. The aim of the study was to test whether cataloging public T cell receptors could identify signatures of past pathogen exposure. Among 398 genotyped donors of the cohort, an average of approximately 240,000 unique TCR beta nucleotide sequences were sequenced per donor, 15% to 20% of them non-productive. Among the roughly 410 genotyped donors, around 81% belonged to the genetic ancestry cluster associated with self-reported Caucasian donors. Donor age, sex, ethnicity and CMV serostatus were compiled alongside the repertoire data. HLA typing included class I and class II loci at four-digit resolution. The number of donors typed differed by locus, with 629-630 for A, B, C, DRB1 and DQB1, roughly 520 for DQA1, about 610 for DPA1, and around 430 for DPB1. Roughly 290 gigabases of sequencing data and approximately 92 million unique TCR sequences made up an early release that covered under 750 HLA-typed donors. To decide whether each TCR beta V gene segment behaved as functional or pseudogenic, an earlier analysis of over 500 of the donors relied on high-throughput TCR beta sequencing. Roughly five DR-DQ haplotypes were handled as single units for association and clustering, since linkage in the cohort was strong. A later analysis re-examined previously published TCR beta repertoires from more than 650 donors and added high-resolution HLA genotyping to investigate patterns of TCR occurrence. Every discovery cohort repertoire had been produced on one sequencing platform. Besides the first cohort of roughly 640 subjects, a separate validation cohort made up of about 120 different subjects was used. To predict cytomegalovirus infection status, the study brought together high-throughput TCR immunosequencing, statistical association of individual TCRs with disease status, and machine learning. The later analysis used no new phenotypic data to find candidate immune exposures, relying instead on TCR beta sequences and their occurrence across donors. Using immunosequencing, the study profiled T cell repertoires from around 670 subjects and related those repertoires to cytomegalovirus serostatus.

Findings and caveats that apply to the study as a whole: A later analysis reported that several top co-occurrence clusters appeared linked to parvovirus B19, influenza, CMV and Epstein-Barr virus. A later analysis found that TCR association rates varied across HLA loci, with DRB1 alleles showing the most associated TCRs and HLA-C alleles the fewest. In a later analysis, HLA-associated TCR beta chains showed more clonal expansion and lower generation probabilities than non-associated chains that were equally common. At a false discovery rate of 0.05, a later analysis linked some 18,000 TCR beta sequences to specific HLA alleles. Because counts were too low, seventeen rarely observed V segments, including chromosome 9 orphons, were excluded from the earlier analysis of 587 of the donors. In an earlier analysis of 587 of the donors, most TCR beta V segments appeared in productive rearrangements about 87% or about 30% of the time, broadly matching IMGT annotations. A later analysis found that most CMV-associated TCR beta chains appeared HLA-restricted, with HLA associations seemingly driven largely by CMV exposure. In vitro tests confirmed that a few of the cytomegalovirus-associated TCR beta chains recognize cytomegalovirus antigens. A further reported finding was that TCR beta sequences accurately predicted the HLA-A and HLA-B alleles for most subjects in the first cohort. Most TCR sequences were seen in very few donors, while some public TCRs were found in many individuals. Sequencing depth was assumed to be roughly uniform across donors in the presence/absence analyses, though that assumption may not hold. A cluster of highly shared sequence variants was judged likely to represent a technical artifact of the sequencing pipeline. When HLA alleles, especially DR and DQ, strongly co-occurred, TCR associations were difficult to assign to individual alleles. In this cohort, only TCR beta chains were sequenced, and detectable features were limited by the absence of alpha or paired-chain data. For the cohort, immune exposure information was limited to CMV serostatus. It was suggested by the authors that the approach could potentially be generalized to other disease states and immunological phenotypes. The study listed approximately 150 TCR beta chains as associated with cytomegalovirus. Linkage disequilibrium might explain the correlated functional status among segregating V segments, but an unknown experimental factor could not be ruled out. In both the original and validation cohorts, the classifier was reported to diagnose cytomegalovirus status with high specificity and sensitivity. According to a later genetic analysis, donors in an Asian-associated ancestry cluster had fewer N-insertions in productive TCRs than the roughly 670-donor mean. A later genetic analysis associated a missense DCLRE1C variant with V-gene and J-gene trimming of TCR beta chains, and an independent cohort replicated the association. HLA typing was unavailable for some donors at each locus, so association tests used only the typed subset.

Points on this clone: Its antigen remains unidentified. No much larger clone is present one base from it, and per-base qualities are unavailable.

Libraries were made using the immunoSEQ multiplex PCR assay. A mixture of 60 forward primers for TCR Vbeta segments and 13 reverse primers for TCR Jbeta segments was used in the multiplex PCR. The CDR3 region of rearranged TCR beta genes was amplified from genomic DNA with a multiplex PCR assay. The amplified TCR beta libraries were sequenced on the Illumina HiSeq System as 87-base-pair reads. Under the source paper's analysis protocol: Across the 670 or so repertoires, a later analysis counted tens of millions of unique TCR beta chains, 9 million to 14 million of which were shared by at least two donors. Raw reads were error-corrected and collapsed into unique sequences with a nearest-neighbor algorithm that merged closely related sequences to remove PCR and sequencing errors. CDR3 sequences were aligned to IMGT reference sequences to assign V, D and J gene segments. For a sequence to be retained, a match of at least six nucleotides to both a V gene segment and a J gene segment was required. A rearrangement counted as productive if the CDR3 had no stop codons and remained in frame with V and J, and every other rearrangement counted as non-productive. CDR3 was defined by IMGT convention, running from the second conserved V-encoded cysteine to the conserved J-encoded phenylalanine. The earlier analysis of roughly 590 of the donors excluded any sequence lacking an unambiguous match to a single V gene segment. In an earlier analysis of a few hundred of the donors, a V segment was called functional when productive rearrangements were above 56.7%, and segregating when the standard deviation between donors exceeded 5%. To diagnose cytomegalovirus status from the catalog of TCR beta chain sequences, a statistical classification framework was built. In a later analysis, V and J genes were assigned by comparing TCR nucleotide sequences against IMGT/GENE-DB human TR gene sequences. A later analysis assigned CDR3 sequences and most-parsimonious VDJ recombination scenarios with the TCRdist pipeline. In a later analysis, each TCR beta chain was defined by its CDR3 amino acid sequence together with its V-gene family, and reads without a unique V-gene family were excluded. As a way to deal with suspected cross-contamination and a sequencing artifact, a later analysis dropped hundreds of nucleotide sequences that were highly shared and had low generation probability. In a later analysis, a clonal expansion index was calculated for each public chain from normalized within-repertoire ranks of inferred template counts. In a later analysis, generation probabilities were computed using a VDJ recombination model fitted to out-of-frame rearrangements, and the results were checked against IGoR. In a later analysis, TCR-TCR, TCR-HLA and TCR-CMV co-occurrence was scored with hypergeometric tests, and a repertoire-size bias correction was applied to TCR pairs. A later analysis estimated false discovery rates by permuting HLA or CMV assignments 20 times. A later analysis grouped co-occurring TCRs with DBSCAN, adding TCRdist sequence similarity when clustering within HLA-allele-positive subsets. Co-occurrence clustering excluded repertoires with fewer than 30,000 or more than 120,000 public chains, plus five with anomalous nucleotide sharing. Not all clones reach the TCRdb copy of this immuneACCESS table, which keeps in-frame sequences only. Checked studies attribute under half of the gap to unresolved V genes and leave the rest unexplained. V, J and clone size derive from that table, while D and trimming were established from the DNA sequence. This sample has roughly 170,000 clones in its table, and 80% of those were observed once. Almost 7% of the sample is taken by the ten largest.

The cohort comprised around 690 healthy bone marrow donors. At the time of sampling, all cohort members were nominally healthy, though unrecorded immune exposures were likely present. The donor was CMV seropositive and was included in the group of 290 or so seropositive cohort members. Every donor gave a peripheral blood sample, and the peripheral blood mononuclear cells from that sample were used for TCR beta sequencing. The Qiagen DNeasy Blood Extraction Kit was used to extract genomic DNA from the blood cell samples. This sequence was found in a man aged 25 to 40 in good health and CMV-seropositive. Sequences were obtained from PBMCs.

The DNA sequence is TGTGCCAGCAGCCAAGAAAACTCCAATGAGCAGTTCTTC. Its protein product is CASSQENSNEQFF. The chain couples TRBV14 to TRBJ2-1; the D gene remains uncertain. Inclusive of the bounding cysteine and phenylalanine, the CDR3 is 13 residues long. The CDR3 DNA has 39 bases and is translated from base 1. For CDR1 and CDR2, the germline V gene lists SGHDN and FVKESK. V sheds 0 bases and J sheds 6 bases, leaving 6 bases between their ends.